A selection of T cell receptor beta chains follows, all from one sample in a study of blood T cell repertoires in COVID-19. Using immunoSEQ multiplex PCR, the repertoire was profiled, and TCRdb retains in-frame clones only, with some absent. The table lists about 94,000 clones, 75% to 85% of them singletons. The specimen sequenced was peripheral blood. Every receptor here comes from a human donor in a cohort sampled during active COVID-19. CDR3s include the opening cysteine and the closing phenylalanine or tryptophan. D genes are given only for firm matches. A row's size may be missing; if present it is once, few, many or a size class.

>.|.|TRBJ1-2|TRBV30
TGTGCCTGGAGTTGGCAGGGGTATGGCTACACCTTC
CAWSWQGYGYTF
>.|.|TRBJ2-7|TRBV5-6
TGTGCCAGCAGCTCGATCCGGGACACCTTGTGGGAGCAGTACTTC
CASSSIRDTLWEQYF
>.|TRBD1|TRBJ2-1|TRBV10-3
TGTGCCTCAGACAGGGGTTCAGGGAACAATGAGCAGTTCTTC
CASDRGSGNNEQFF
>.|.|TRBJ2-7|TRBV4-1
TGCGCCAGCAGCCAAGTATTCTTAGCCACCTACGAGCAGTACTTC
CASSQVFLATYEQYF
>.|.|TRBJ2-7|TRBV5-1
TGCGCCAGCAGCTTGTTTTCGGGGACCTACGAGCAGTACTTC
CASSLFSGTYEQYF
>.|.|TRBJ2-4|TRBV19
TGTGCCAGTAGTTCCCCGGCGGGTAACATTCAGTACTTC
CASSSPAGNIQYF
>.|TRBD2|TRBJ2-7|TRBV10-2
TGCGCCAGCAAGGAGGGGGCTAGCGGGAAGGACGAGCAGTACTTC
CASKEGASGKDEQYF
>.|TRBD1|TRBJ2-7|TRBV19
TGTGCCAGTAGTATAGCTCAGGGGGCCACCTACGAGCAGTACTTC
CASSIAQGATYEQYF
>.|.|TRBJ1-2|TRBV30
TGTGCCTGGAGAAGGGGTTTCGACTATGGCTACACCTTC
CAWRRGFDYGYTF
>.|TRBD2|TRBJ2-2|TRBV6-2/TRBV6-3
TGTGCCAGCAGTTACACGTGGGGAGGGTCCACCGGGGAGCTGTTTTTT
CASSYTWGGSTGELFF
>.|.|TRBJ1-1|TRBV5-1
TGCGCCAGCAGCTTGGGAGACAGGATCGAAGCTTTCTTT
CASSLGDRIEAFF
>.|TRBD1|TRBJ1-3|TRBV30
TGTGCCTGGAGTGTGACAGGGCTCCCTGGAAACACCATATATTTT
CAWSVTGLPGNTIYF
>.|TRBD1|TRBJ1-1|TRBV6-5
TGTGCCAGCAGTTATACCGGGACAGGGCGGAACACTGAAGCTTTCTTT
CASSYTGTGRNTEAFF
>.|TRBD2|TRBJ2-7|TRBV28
TGTGCCAGCAGCCCCTGGGGGGAGGGGTACTACGAGCAGTACTTC
CASSPWGEGYYEQYF
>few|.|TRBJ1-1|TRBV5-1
TGCGCCAGCAGCTTGGCTGTCAGGGTAACTGGGAACACTGAAGCTTTCTTT
CASSLAVRVTGNTEAFF
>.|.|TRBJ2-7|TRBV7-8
TGTGCCAGCAGCTTAGGATACGGGAGCTACGAGCAGTACTTC
CASSLGYGSYEQYF
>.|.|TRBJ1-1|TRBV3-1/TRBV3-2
TGTGCCAGCAGCCAACGGCAGGACACCGCTGAAGCTTTCTTT
CASSQRQDTAEAFF
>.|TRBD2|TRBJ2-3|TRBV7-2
TGTGCCAGCAGCTTACGTCTAGCGGGAGGTACGGTGCAGTATTTT
CASSLRLAGGTVQYF
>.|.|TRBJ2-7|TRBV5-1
TGCGCCAGCAGCTTGCTAAGCGCTGACTACGAGCAGTACTTC
CASSLLSADYEQYF
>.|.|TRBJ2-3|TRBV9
TGTGCCAGCAGCGCCGGACTTACAGATACGCAGTATTTT
CASSAGLTDTQYF
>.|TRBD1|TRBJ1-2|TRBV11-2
TGTGCCAGCAGCAGACAGGGATGGGGCTACACCTTC
CASSRQGWGYTF
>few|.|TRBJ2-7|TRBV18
TGTGCCAGCTCACCAGGGCTAGCGTCCTACGAGCAGTACTTC
CASSPGLASYEQYF
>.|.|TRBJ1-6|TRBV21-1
TGTGCCAGCGCCCTCAGGGGATTTAGGGCCCTCCACTTT
CASALRGFRALHF
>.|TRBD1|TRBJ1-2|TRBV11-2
TGTGCCAGCAGCGCAAGGGACAGCGGCTACACCTTC
CASSARDSGYTF
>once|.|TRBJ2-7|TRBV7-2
TGTGCCAGCAGCGCCTCCGGGGAGAGCTCCTACGAGCAGTACTTC
CASSASGESSYEQYF
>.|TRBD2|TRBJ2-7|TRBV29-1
TGCAGCGTTACTACTAGCGGAGCCTACGAGCAGTACTTC
CSVTTSGAYEQYF
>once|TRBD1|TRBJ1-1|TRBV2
TGTGCCAGCAGCGACAGGGGGTATGAAGCTTTCTTT
CASSDRGYEAFF
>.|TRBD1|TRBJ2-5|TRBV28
TGTGCCAGCAGGTGGGGACAGGGGGCGTCAGAGACCCAGTACTTC
CASRWGQGASETQYF
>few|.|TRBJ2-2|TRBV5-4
TGTGCCAGCAGCCTGGGAGTAGAAGTGAACACCGGGGAGCTGTTTTTT
CASSLGVEVNTGELFF
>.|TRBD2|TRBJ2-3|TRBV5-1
TGCGCCAGCAGCTTGCCTAGCGGGTACAGCACAGATACGCAGTATTTT
CASSLPSGYSTDTQYF
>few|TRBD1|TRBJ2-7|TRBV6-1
TGTGCCAGCAGTGAGATGGGGACAGTCGCATACGAGCAGTACTTC
CASSEMGTVAYEQYF
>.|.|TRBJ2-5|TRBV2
TGTGCCAGCAGTCGGGACTTACAAGAGACCCAGTACTTC
CASSRDLQETQYF
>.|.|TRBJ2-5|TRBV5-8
TGTGCCAGCAGCAAGGGTAGCGGAGAAGAAGAGACCCAGTACTTC
CASSKGSGEEETQYF
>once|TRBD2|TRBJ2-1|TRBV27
TGTGCCAGCAGTTTATTCTTTAGCGGGGGGACTTTATCCTACAATGAGCAGTTCTTC
CASSLFFSGGTLSYNEQFF
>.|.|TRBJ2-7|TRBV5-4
TGTGCCAGCAGCCACGACAGGAATCCGTACGAGCAGTACTTC
CASSHDRNPYEQYF
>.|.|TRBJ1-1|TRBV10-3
TGTGCCATCAGGGACAATGCCCGCAGTGAAGCTTTCTTT
CAIRDNARSEAFF
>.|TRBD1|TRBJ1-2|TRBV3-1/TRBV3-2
TGTGCCAGCGGTCAGAGGACCGGGACAGGGAACACCTTC
CASGQRTGTGNTF
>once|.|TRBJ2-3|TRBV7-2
TGTGCCAGCAGCTACCCTGTGGTAGCGGAAGACACAGATACGCAGTATTTT
CASSYPVVAEDTDTQYF
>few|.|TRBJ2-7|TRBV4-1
TGCGCCAGCAGCCATCTAGAGCAGGGCTCCTACGAGCAGTACTTC
CASSHLEQGSYEQYF
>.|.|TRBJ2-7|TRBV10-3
TGTGCCACCCTCCCGGCTCCGGGCGAGCAGTACTTC
CATLPAPGEQYF
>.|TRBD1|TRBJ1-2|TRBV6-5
TGTGCCAGCAAGCCCGGGACAGGGGGGAACTATGGCTACACCTTC
CASKPGTGGNYGYTF
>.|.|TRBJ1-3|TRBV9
TGTGCCAGCAGCGTAGCTGCCAGCTCTGGAAACACCATATATTTT
CASSVAASSGNTIYF
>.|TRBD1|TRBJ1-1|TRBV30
TGTGCCTGGGACAGGGGTGAGAACACTGAAGCTTTCTTT
CAWDRGENTEAFF
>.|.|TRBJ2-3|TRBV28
TGTGCCAGCAGTTTAGCAGGGGCTAGCACAGATACGCAGTATTTT
CASSLAGASTDTQYF
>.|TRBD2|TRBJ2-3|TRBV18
TGTGCCAGCTCACCATCCCTAGCGGCGGGCACAGATACGCAGTATTTT
CASSPSLAAGTDTQYF
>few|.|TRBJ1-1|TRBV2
TGTGCCAGCTGGTCACAGAACACTGAAGCTTTCTTT
CASWSQNTEAFF
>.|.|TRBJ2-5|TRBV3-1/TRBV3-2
TGTGCCAGCAGCCCGCAGGGGGGAGCCTCAGAGACCCAGTACTTC
CASSPQGGASETQYF
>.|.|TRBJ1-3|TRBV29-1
TGCAGCGTTGCCCGCGGGGCTGGAAACACCATATATTTT
CSVARGAGNTIYF
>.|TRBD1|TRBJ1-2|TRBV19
TGTGCCAGTAGTATACCGGGACAGGAAAAGGCGGGCTACACCTTC
CASSIPGQEKAGYTF
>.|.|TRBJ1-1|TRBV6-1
TGTGCCAGCAGTGACCAGGGGCTCCGGGCTTTCTTT
CASSDQGLRAFF
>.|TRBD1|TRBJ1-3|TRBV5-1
TGCGCCAGCAGCTTGGCGGGGCAGGGGGCTCGGAGCTCTGGAAACACCATATATTTT
CASSLAGQGARSSGNTIYF
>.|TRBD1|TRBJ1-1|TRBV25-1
TGTGCCAGCAGGGACCGGGACAGGGGGCTTGGCACTGAAGCTTTCTTT
CASRDRDRGLGTEAFF
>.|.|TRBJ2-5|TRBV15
TGTGCCACCAGCAACGACTTAGAGACCCAGTACTTC
CATSNDLETQYF
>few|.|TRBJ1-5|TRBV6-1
TGTGCCAGCAGTGAAGTCCGGGGGACGAATCAGCCCCAGCATTTT
CASSEVRGTNQPQHF